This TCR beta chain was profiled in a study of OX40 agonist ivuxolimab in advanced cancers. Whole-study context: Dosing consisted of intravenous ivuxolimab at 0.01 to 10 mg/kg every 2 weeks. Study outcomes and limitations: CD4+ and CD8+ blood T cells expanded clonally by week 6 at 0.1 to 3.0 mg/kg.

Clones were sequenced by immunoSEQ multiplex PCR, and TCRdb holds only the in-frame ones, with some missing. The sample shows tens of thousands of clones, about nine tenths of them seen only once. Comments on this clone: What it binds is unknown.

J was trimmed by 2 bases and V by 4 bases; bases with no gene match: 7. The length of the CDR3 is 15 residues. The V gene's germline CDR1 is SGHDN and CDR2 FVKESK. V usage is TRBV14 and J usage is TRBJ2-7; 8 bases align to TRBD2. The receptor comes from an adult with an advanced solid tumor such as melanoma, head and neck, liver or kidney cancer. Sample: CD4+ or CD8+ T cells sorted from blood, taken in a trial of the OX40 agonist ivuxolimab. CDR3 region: CASSLISGVPYEQYF. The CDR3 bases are TGTGCCAGCAGCCTCATTAGCGGGGTTCCCTACGAGCAGTACTTC.